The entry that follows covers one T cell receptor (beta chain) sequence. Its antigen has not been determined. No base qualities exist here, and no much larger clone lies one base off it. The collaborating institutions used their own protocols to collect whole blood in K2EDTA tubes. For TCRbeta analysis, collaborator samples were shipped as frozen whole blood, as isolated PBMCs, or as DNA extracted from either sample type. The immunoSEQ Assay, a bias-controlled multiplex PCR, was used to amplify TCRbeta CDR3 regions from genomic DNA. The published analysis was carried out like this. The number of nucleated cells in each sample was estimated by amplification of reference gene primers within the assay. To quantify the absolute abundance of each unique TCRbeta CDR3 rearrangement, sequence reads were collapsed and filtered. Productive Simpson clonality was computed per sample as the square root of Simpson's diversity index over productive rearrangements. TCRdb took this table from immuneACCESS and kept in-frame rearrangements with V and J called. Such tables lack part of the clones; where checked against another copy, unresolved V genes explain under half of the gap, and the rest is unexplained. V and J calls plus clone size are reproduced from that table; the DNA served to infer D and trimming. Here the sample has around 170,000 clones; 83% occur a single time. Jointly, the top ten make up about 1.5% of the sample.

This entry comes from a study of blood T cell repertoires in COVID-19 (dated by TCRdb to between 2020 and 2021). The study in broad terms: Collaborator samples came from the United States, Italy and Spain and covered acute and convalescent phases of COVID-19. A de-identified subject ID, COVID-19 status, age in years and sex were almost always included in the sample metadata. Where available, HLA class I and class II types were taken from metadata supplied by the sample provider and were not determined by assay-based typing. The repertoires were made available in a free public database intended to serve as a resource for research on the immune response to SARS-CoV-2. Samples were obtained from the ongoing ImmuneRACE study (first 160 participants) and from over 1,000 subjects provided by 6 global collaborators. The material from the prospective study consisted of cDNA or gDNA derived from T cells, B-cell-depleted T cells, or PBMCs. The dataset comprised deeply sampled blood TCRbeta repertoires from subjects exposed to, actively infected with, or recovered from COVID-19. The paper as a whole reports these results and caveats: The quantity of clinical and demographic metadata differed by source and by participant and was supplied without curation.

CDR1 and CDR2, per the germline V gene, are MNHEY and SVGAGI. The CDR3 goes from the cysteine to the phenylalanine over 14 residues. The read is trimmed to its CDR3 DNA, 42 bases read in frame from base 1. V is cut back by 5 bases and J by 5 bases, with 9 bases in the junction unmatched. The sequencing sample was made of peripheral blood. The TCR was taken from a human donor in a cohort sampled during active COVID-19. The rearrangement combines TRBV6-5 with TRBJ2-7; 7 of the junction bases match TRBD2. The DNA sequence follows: TGTGCCAGCAGTACTACGAGGGAGGGCCACGAGCAGTACTTC. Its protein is CASSTTREGHEQYF.